This T cell receptor beta chain was identified in a study of CD8 T cells in ankylosing spondylitis. Overall study results and limits: What seemed typical of ankylosing spondylitis blood was a TCR beta motif built from eight highly homologous variants.

Molecular-barcoded quantitative 5'-RACE produced these TCR beta libraries. Each CDR3 protein is one row after TCRdb ran MiXCR on the 5' RACE reads. Of some 700,000 distinct CDR3 sequences listed, 15% to 20% are singletons. This CDR3 contains 12 residues. CDR1 is SGHTS, CDR2 YDEGEE, per germline. V lost 3 bases and J lost 6, with 7 bases in between. At least ten counts were recorded for this clonotype. As yet, its antigen is unknown. Sequenced sample: blood, either unsorted or a sorted T cell fraction (not recorded which). The sequence derives from a male donor with ankylosing spondylitis. J is TRBJ2-1 and V is TRBV5-8; D is ambiguous. CDR3 DNA sequence: TGTGCCAGCAGCTCGACAAGCAATGAGCAGTTCTTC. As protein: CASSSTSNEQFF.